The clone carrying this TCR beta chain was found once. The method was immunoSEQ multiplex PCR; TCRdb's version includes in-frame clones alone and lacks a portion of them. Altogether 110,000 to 150,000 clones are present, 92% being singletons, with the ten largest covering 3.5% to 4.5%. V dropped 3 bases and J dropped 9 bases, with 9 bases sitting between them. The length of the CDR3 is 12 residues. Germline loops: CDR1 MGHRA, CDR2 YSYEKL. This sample is drawn from a study of T cell responses to AZD1222 COVID-19 vaccine. The rearrangement joins TRBV4-1 to TRBJ1-5; unclear D gene. The starting material was peripheral blood, obtained on day 0 of AZD1222 vaccination. The origin of this receptor is an adult in good health. The CDR3 DNA sequence: TGCGCCAGCAGCCAGGTTCGGGGGCCCCAGCATTTT. Its protein is CASSQVRGPQHF.